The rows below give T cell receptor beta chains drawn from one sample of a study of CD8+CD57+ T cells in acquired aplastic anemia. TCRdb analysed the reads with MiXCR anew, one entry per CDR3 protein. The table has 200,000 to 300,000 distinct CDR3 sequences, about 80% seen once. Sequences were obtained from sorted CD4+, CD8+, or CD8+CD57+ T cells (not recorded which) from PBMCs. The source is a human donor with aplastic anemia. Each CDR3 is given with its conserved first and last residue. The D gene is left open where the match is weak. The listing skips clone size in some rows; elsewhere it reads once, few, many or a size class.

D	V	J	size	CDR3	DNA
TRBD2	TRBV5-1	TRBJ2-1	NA	CASSVGGVGLQFF	TGTGCCAGCAGCGTGGGGGGGGTCGGTCTGCAGTTCTTC
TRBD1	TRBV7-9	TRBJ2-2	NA	CASSLEGQGELFF	TGTGCCAGCAGCTTAGAGGGACAGGGGGAGCTGTTTTTT
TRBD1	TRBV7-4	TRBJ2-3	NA	CASSFGRDRGNEQF	TGTGCCAGCAGCTTTGGTCGGGACAGGGGCAATGAGCAGTTT
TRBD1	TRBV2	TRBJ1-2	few	CASSGRTGNGYTF	TGTGCCAGCAGTGGCCGGACAGGGAACGGCTACACCTTC
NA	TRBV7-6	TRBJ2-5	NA	CASSPHPSRETQYF	TGTGCCAGCAGCCCACACCCTAGCCGGGAGACCCAGTACTTC
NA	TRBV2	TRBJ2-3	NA	CASVLAQGRDTQFF	TGTGCCAGCGTTCTGGCACAAGGACGCGATACGCAGTTTTTT
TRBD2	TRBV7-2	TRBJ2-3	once	CASSVAGGPATQYYF	TGTGCCAGCAGCGTAGCGGGAGGGCCCGCTACGCAGTATTATTTT
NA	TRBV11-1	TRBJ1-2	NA	CASSLSGTTDYGYTF	TGTGCCAGCAGCTTAAGCGGGACAACCGACTATGGCTACACCTTC
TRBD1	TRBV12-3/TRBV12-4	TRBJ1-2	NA	CASSKQGQKGGYTF	TGTGCCAGCAGTAAACAGGGGCAGAAGGGCGGCTACACCTTC
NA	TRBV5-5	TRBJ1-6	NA	CASSLLDRGYNSPLHF	TGTGCCAGCAGCTTGTTAGACCGCGGCTATAATTCACCCCTCCACTTT
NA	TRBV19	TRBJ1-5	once	CASSQRPLNNHAQHF	TGTGCCAGCAGCCAGAGACCGCTTAACAACCATGCCCAGCATTTT
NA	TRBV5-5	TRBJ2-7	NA	CASSLLDRRNEQYF	TGTGCCAGCAGCTTGTTAGACCGTAGGAACGAGCAGTACTTC
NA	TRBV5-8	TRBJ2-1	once	CASFRHSRYNEQFF	TGTGCCAGCTTCCGGCACTCGCGGTACAATGAGCAGTTCTTC
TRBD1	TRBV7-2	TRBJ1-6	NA	CASSLTGVGEPTKF	TGTGCCAGCAGCTTGACAGGGGTAGGAGAGCCAACTAAGTTT
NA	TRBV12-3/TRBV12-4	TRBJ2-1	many	CASSLGQSLSNEQFF	TGTGCCAGCAGTCTAGGACAGAGTCTCAGCAATGAGCAGTTCTTC
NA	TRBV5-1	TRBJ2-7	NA	CASSAYSINTEQYF	TGCGCCAGCAGCGCTTACAGCATCAACACCGAGCAGTACTTC
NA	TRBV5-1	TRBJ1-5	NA	CASSPGTPTDQPQHF	TGCGCCAGCAGCCCCGGGACACCTACTGATCAGCCCCAGCATTTT
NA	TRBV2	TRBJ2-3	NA	CGVGGRGTDTQYF	TGTGGCGTCGGGGGCCGGGGCACAGATACGCAGTATTTT
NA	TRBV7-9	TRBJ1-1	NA	CASSLERSGRTDEFF	TGTGCCAGCAGCTTAGAAAGAAGCGGGAGGACCGATGAGTTCTTT
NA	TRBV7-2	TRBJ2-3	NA	CASRVAGSATYYF	TGTGCCAGCAGGGTGGCGGGCAGCGCCACCTATTACTTC
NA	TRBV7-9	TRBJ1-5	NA	CASSFGRSGGSDEPQHF	TGTGCCAGCAGCTTTGGAAGAAGCGGGGGGAGCGATGAGCCCCAGCATTTT
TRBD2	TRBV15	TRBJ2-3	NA	CATSGGGGADTQYF	TGTGCCACCAGCGGCGGGGGAGGAGCCGATACGCAGTATTTT
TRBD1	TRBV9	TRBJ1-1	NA	CASSEGGTGVNTVF	TGTGCCAGCAGCGAAGGGGGGACAGGGGTGAACACTGTCTTT
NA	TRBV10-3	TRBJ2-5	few	CAISESTGRRETQYF	TGTGCCATCAGTGAGTCAACGGGAAGGAGGGAGACCCAGTACTTC
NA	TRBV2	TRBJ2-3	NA	CASGDFGTDTQYF	TGTGCCAGCGGGGACTTTGGCACAGATACGCAGTATTTT
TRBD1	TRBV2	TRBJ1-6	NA	CASREPGQVDLFF	TGTGCCAGCAGGGAACCGGGACAGGTAGACCTGTTCTTT